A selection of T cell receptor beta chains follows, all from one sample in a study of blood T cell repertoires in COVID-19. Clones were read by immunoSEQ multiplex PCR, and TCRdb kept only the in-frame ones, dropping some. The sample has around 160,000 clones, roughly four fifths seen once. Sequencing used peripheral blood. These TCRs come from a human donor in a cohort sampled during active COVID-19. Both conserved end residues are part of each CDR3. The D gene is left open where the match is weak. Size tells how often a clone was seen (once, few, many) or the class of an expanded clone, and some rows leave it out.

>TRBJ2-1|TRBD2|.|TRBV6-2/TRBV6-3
CASSGVAGGYNEQFF
TGTGCCAGCAGTGGGGTAGCGGGGGGGTACAATGAGCAGTTCTTC
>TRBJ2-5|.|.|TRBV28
CASYGGPSETQYF
TGTGCCAGTTACGGGGGGCCGTCAGAGACCCAGTACTTC
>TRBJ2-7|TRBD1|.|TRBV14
CASSQGAGGYEQYF
TGTGCCAGCAGCCAAGGTGCAGGGGGCTACGAGCAGTACTTC
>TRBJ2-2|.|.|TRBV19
CASSIGTGGNTGELFF
TGTGCCAGTAGTATTGGAACGGGGGGCAACACCGGGGAGCTGTTTTTT
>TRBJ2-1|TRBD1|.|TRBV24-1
CATKGANNEQFF
TGTGCCACCAAGGGGGCAAACAATGAGCAGTTCTTC
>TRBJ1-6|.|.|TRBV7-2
CASSLTSYNSPLHF
TGTGCCAGCAGCTTAACATCGTATAATTCACCCCTCCACTTT
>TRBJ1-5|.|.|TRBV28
CATHGSNQPQHF
TGTGCCACTCACGGTAGCAATCAGCCCCAGCATTTT
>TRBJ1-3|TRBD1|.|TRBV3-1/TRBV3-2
CASRPGTGGNTIYF
TGTGCCAGCAGGCCCGGGACAGGGGGAAACACCATATATTTT
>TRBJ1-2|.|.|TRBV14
CASSSIGTNDNGYTF
TGTGCCAGCAGCTCTATTGGGACTAACGATAATGGCTACACCTTC
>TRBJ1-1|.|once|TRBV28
CASRTGFEAFF
TGTGCCAGCAGAACGGGATTTGAAGCTTTCTTT
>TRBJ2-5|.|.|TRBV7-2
CASSLVGSQETQYF
TGTGCCAGCAGCTTAGTGGGCAGTCAAGAGACCCAGTACTTC
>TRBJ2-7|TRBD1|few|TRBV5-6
CASSLAPGDRWYF
TGTGCCAGCAGCTTGGCCCCCGGGGACAGATGGTACTTC
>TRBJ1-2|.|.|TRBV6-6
CASSRYLSGQLDWYGYTF
TGTGCCAGCAGTAGATACTTATCCGGACAGCTCGACTGGTATGGCTACACCTTC
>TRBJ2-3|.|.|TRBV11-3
CASSQGSSTQYF
TGTGCCAGCAGCCAGGGAAGCTCTACGCAGTATTTT
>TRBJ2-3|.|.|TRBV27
CASSLEGVSDTQYF
TGTGCCAGCAGTTTAGAGGGAGTATCAGATACGCAGTATTTT
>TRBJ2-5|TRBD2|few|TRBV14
CASSQERTRGETQYF
TGTGCCAGCAGCCAAGAACGGACTAGGGGAGAGACCCAGTACTTC
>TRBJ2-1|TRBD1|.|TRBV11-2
CASSPQTGPSYNEQFF
TGTGCCAGCAGCCCGCAGACAGGGCCCTCTTACAATGAGCAGTTCTTC
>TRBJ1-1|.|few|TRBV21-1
CASTPREGEAFF
TGTGCCAGCACCCCGCGGGAAGGGGAAGCTTTCTTT
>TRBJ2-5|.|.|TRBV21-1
CASSARTGAQETQYF
TGTGCCAGCAGCGCGAGGACAGGCGCACAAGAGACCCAGTACTTC
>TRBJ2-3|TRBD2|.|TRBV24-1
CATSDPGLAGADTQYF
TGTGCCACCAGTGATCCAGGACTAGCGGGAGCAGATACGCAGTATTTT
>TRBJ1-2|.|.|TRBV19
CASSRGSIGDYGYTF
TGTGCCAGTAGTAGAGGTTCCATCGGGGACTATGGCTACACCTTC
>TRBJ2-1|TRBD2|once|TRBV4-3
CASSPLWTSVDNEQFF
TGCGCCAGCAGCCCCCTATGGACTAGCGTAGACAATGAGCAGTTCTTC
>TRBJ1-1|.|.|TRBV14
CASSLQGNTEAFF
TGTGCCAGCAGCCTTCAGGGCAACACTGAAGCTTTCTTT
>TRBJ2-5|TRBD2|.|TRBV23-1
CASSQFSQLAGDQETQYF
TGCGCCAGCAGTCAATTCTCCCAACTAGCGGGAGACCAAGAGACCCAGTACTTC
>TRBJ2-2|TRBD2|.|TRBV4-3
CASSPGIVAGGPTGELFF
TGCGCCAGCAGCCCCGGGATTGTAGCGGGAGGCCCCACCGGGGAGCTGTTTTTT
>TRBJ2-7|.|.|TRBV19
CASTPEYSTYDLYF
TGTGCCAGTACCCCGGAATACAGCACCTACGATCTGTACTTC
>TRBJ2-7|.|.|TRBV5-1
CASSLAGFPYEQYF
TGCGCCAGCAGCTTGGCGGGGTTCCCCTACGAGCAGTACTTC
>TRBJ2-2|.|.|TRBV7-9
CASSPVLNTGELFF
TGTGCCAGCAGCCCGGTTCTCAACACCGGGGAGCTGTTTTTT
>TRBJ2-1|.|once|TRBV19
CASSILGGSYNEQFF
TGTGCCAGTAGTATTTTAGGGGGCTCCTACAATGAGCAGTTCTTC
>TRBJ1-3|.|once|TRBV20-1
CSASQLTGQSGNTIYF
TGCAGTGCTAGTCAGTTGACAGGACAATCTGGAAACACCATATATTTT
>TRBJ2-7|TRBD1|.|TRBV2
CASSEVGQGGYEQYF
TGTGCCAGCAGTGAAGTGGGACAGGGGGGGTACGAGCAGTACTTC
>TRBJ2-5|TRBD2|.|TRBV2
CASKRTSGMGETQYF
TGTGCCAGCAAGAGGACTAGCGGGATGGGTGAGACCCAGTACTTC
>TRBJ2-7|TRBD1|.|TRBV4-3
CASSQDRGTGSYEQYF
TGCGCCAGCAGCCAAGATAGAGGGACAGGCTCCTACGAGCAGTATTTC
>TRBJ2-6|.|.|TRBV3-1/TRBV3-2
CASSQTLGRAGANVLTF
TGTGCCAGCAGCCAAACCCTTGGCAGGGCTGGGGCCAACGTCCTGACTTTC
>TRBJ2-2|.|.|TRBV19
CASLRGASAINTGELFF
TGTGCCAGCCTTCGGGGGGCTAGCGCAATAAACACCGGGGAGCTGTTTTTT
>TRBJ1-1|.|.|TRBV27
CASSLWAFTEAFF
TGTGCCAGCAGTTTATGGGCTTTCACTGAAGCTTTCTTT
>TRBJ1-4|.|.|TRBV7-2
CASSLNGVVRANEKLFF
TGTGCCAGCAGCTTAAACGGGGTGGTGAGGGCTAATGAAAAACTGTTTTTT
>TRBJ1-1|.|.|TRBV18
CASSPQGLNTEAFF
TGTGCCAGCTCACCACAGGGGTTGAACACTGAAGCTTTCTTT
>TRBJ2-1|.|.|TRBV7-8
CASREGEYNEQFF
TGTGCCAGCAGAGAGGGCGAATACAATGAGCAGTTCTTC
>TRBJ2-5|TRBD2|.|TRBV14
CASSLTSGLFYQETQYF
TGTGCCAGCAGTCTTACTAGCGGCCTTTTCTACCAAGAGACCCAGTACTTC
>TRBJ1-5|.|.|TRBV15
CATSRDIQGPHLPQHF
TGTGCCACCAGCAGAGATATCCAGGGGCCACATTTGCCCCAGCATTTT
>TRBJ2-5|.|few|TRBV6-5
CASQVVETQYF
TGTGCCAGCCAGGTGGTTGAGACCCAGTACTTC